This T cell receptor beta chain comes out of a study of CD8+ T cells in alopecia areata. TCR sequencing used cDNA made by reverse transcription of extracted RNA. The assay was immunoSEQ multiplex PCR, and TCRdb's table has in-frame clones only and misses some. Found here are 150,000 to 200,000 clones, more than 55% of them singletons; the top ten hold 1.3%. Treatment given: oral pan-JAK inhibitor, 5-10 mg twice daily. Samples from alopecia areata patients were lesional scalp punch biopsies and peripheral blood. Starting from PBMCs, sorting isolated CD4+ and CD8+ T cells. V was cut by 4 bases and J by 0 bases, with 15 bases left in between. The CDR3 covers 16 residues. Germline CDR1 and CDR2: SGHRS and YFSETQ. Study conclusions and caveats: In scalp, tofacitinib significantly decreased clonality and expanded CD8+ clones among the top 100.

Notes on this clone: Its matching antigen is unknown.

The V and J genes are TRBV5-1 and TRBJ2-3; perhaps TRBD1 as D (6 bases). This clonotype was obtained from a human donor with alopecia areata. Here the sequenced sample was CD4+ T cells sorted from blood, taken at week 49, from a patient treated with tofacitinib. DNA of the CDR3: TGCGCCAGCAGCCTATCCGGACAGTTTAGCACAGATACGCAGTATTTT. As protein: CASSLSGQFSTDTQYF.